What follows is one T cell receptor beta chain and its context. This clone has more than one count but fewer than ten. Its antigen is not yet known. No qualities accompany the bases; no much larger clone lies one base away. The data were taken from a study of cytomegalovirus exposure and HLA in healthy donors (dated by TCRdb to about 2017). With respect to the entire study: According to an earlier analysis of 587 of the donors, some 180 million T cells yielded 117 million unique TCR beta sequences and 250 to 350 Gb of sequence data. To predict cytomegalovirus infection status, the study combined high-throughput TCR immunosequencing, statistical association of individual TCRs with disease status, and machine learning. Across approximately 400 genotyped donors of the cohort, an average of about 240,000 unique TCR beta nucleotide sequences per donor were sequenced, and roughly a sixth of those sequences were non-productive. Rather than using new phenotypic data, the later analysis identified candidate immune exposures from TCR beta sequences and from how often those sequences occurred across donors. Alongside the repertoire data, information on donor age, sex, ethnicity and CMV serostatus was compiled. Roughly 300 gigabases of sequencing data and roughly 80 million unique TCR sequences made up an early release that covered approximately 620 HLA-typed donors. The aim of the study was to test whether cataloging public T cell receptors could identify signatures of past pathogen exposure. An earlier analysis of approximately 500 of the donors applied high-throughput TCR beta sequencing to assess whether each TCR beta V gene segment acted as functional or pseudogenic. Four or five DR-DQ haplotypes were handled as single units for association and clustering because linkage in the cohort was strong. A later genetic analysis used genome-wide SNP genotypes for about 65% of the 666 donors, treating that subset as a discovery cohort. Every discovery cohort repertoire had been produced on one sequencing platform. In addition to the first cohort of 666 subjects, a separate validation cohort of over 90 different subjects was used. In a later analysis, previously published TCR beta repertoires from hundreds of donors were re-analyzed and high-resolution HLA genotyping was added so that TCR occurrence patterns could be studied. Class I and class II HLA loci were covered by the typing at four-digit resolution. The number of donors typed differed by locus, with roughly 620-630 for A, B, C, DRB1 and DQB1, around 520 for DQA1, approximately 580 for DPA1, and 472 for DPB1. The study profiled the T cell repertoires of 550 to 700 subjects by immunosequencing and related them to cytomegalovirus serostatus. Of the roughly 400 genotyped donors, 81% were placed in the genetic ancestry cluster associated with self-reported Caucasian donors.

In total, more than 500 healthy bone marrow donors made up the cohort. All cohort members were sampled while nominally healthy, although unrecorded immune exposures were likely present. The donor was CMV seronegative and was included in the group of a few hundred seronegative cohort members. A peripheral blood sample was provided by each donor, and peripheral blood mononuclear cells were used for TCR beta sequencing. The Qiagen DNeasy Blood Extraction Kit was used to extract genomic DNA from the blood cell samples. Broader findings and caveats from the paper: A group of highly shared sequence variants was considered likely to be a technical artifact of the sequencing pipeline. The authors suggested that the approach could potentially be extended to other disease states and immunological phenotypes. Because counts were too low, approximately 15 rarely observed V segments, including chromosome 9 orphons, were excluded from the earlier analysis of fewer than 650 of the donors. Correlated functional status among segregating V segments might reflect linkage disequilibrium, but an unknown experimental factor could not be ruled out. The cohort was sequenced for TCR beta chains only, and without alpha or paired-chain data the features that could be detected were limited. According to a later genetic analysis, donors in an Asian-associated ancestry cluster had fewer N-insertions in productive TCRs than the approximately 630-donor mean. A further reported finding was that TCR beta sequences accurately predicted the HLA-A and HLA-B alleles for most subjects in the first cohort. Compared with equally common non-associated chains, HLA-associated TCR beta chains in a later analysis were more clonally expanded and had lower generation probabilities. The study listed 164 TCR beta chains as associated with cytomegalovirus. According to a later analysis, TCR association rates differed among HLA loci, with DRB1 alleles showing the most associated TCRs and HLA-C alleles showing the fewest. Most CMV-associated TCR beta chains appeared to be HLA-restricted in a later analysis, and the HLA associations seemed to be driven largely by CMV exposure. Across donors, most TCR sequences were observed very rarely, whereas some public TCRs were present in many individuals. In both the original and validation cohorts, the classifier was reported to diagnose cytomegalovirus status with high specificity and sensitivity. Three of the identified cytomegalovirus-associated TCR beta chains were confirmed in vitro to be specific for cytomegalovirus antigens. According to a later analysis, parvovirus B19, influenza, CMV and Epstein-Barr virus appeared linked to several top co-occurrence clusters. In a later genetic analysis, a missense DCLRE1C variant was associated with V-gene and J-gene trimming of TCR beta chains, and the association was replicated in an independent cohort. At a false discovery rate of 0.05, a later analysis linked around 17,000 TCR beta sequences to specific HLA alleles. In an earlier analysis of some 550 of the donors, most TCR beta V segments were observed in productive rearrangements about 90% or about 30% of the time, broadly matching IMGT annotations. Assigning TCR associations to individual alleles was difficult when HLA alleles, especially DR and DQ, strongly co-occurred. Immune exposure information for the cohort was limited to CMV serostatus. Presence/absence analyses assumed roughly uniform sequencing depth across donors, an assumption that may not hold. The 87-base-pair reads could not distinguish some IMGT-functional V segments, including TRBV6-2 and TRBV6-3, so those segments were excluded. Because some donors lacked HLA typing at each locus, the association tests relied only on the typed subset.

From the cysteine through the phenylalanine, the CDR3 covers 15 amino acids. Here the CDR3 DNA is all that survives: 45 bases in frame from base 1. CDR1 and CDR2, looked up from the germline V gene, are SGDLS and YYNGEE. Trimming costs V 4 bases and J 4 bases, and their ends lie 17 bases apart. The method behind the library was the immunoSEQ multiplex PCR assay. The multiplex PCR relied on a mix of 60 forward primers for TCR Vbeta segments and 13 reverse primers for TCR Jbeta segments. The CDR3 region of rearranged TCR beta genes was amplified from genomic DNA with a multiplex PCR assay. Amplified TCR beta libraries were sequenced as 87-base-pair reads on the Illumina HiSeq System. Concerning the study's data processing: Across the 666 repertoires, a later analysis counted about 81 million unique TCR beta chains, about 10 million of which were shared by at least two donors. A nearest-neighbor algorithm error-corrected the raw reads and collapsed the reads into unique sequences, merging closely related sequences to remove PCR and sequencing errors. V, D and J gene segments were assigned by aligning CDR3 sequences to IMGT reference sequences. For a sequence to be retained, a match of at least six nucleotides to both a V gene segment and a J gene segment was required. A rearrangement counted as productive if the CDR3 had no stop codons and remained in frame with V and J, and every other rearrangement counted as non-productive. CDR3 was defined by IMGT convention, running from the second conserved V-encoded cysteine to the conserved J-encoded phenylalanine. Sequences without an unambiguous match to a single V gene segment were excluded from the earlier analysis of about 640 of the donors. An earlier analysis of 550 to 650 of the donors classified V segments as functional when productive rearrangements were above 56.7% and as segregating when the standard deviation between donors was above 5%. To diagnose cytomegalovirus status from the catalog of TCR beta chain sequences, a statistical classification framework was built. In a later analysis, TCR nucleotide sequences were compared against IMGT/GENE-DB human TR gene sequences so that V and J genes could be assigned. The TCRdist pipeline was used in a later analysis to assign CDR3 sequences and most-parsimonious VDJ recombination scenarios. In a later analysis, every TCR beta chain was defined by the combination of its CDR3 amino acid sequence and its V-gene family, and reads without a unique V-gene family were dropped. To address suspected cross-contamination and a sequencing artifact, a later analysis removed around 600 highly shared, low-generation-probability nucleotide sequences. In a later analysis, a clonal expansion index for each public chain was calculated from normalized within-repertoire ranks of inferred template counts. In a later analysis, generation probabilities were computed with a VDJ recombination model fitted to out-of-frame rearrangements, and the resulting probabilities were checked against IGoR. A later analysis scored TCR-TCR, TCR-HLA and TCR-CMV co-occurrence with hypergeometric tests, applying a repertoire-size bias correction to TCR pairs. In a later analysis, false discovery rates were estimated by permuting HLA or CMV assignments 20 times. In a later analysis, co-occurring TCRs were grouped using DBSCAN, and TCRdist sequence similarity was added for clustering within HLA-allele-positive subsets. Repertoires with fewer than 30,000 or more than 120,000 public chains, plus five repertoires with anomalous nucleotide sharing, were excluded from co-occurrence clustering. What TCRdb holds here is the immuneACCESS table cut down to in-frame rearrangements. Part of the clones is not present; checked against another copy, under half of the missing clones reflect an unresolved V gene, and the others are unexplained. V, J and clone size reflect that table, while D and trimming were determined from the DNA. A total of about 170,000 clones appear in this sample, around 80% of them only once. Less than 0.9% of the sample is taken by the ten largest.

The sequencing sample was made of PBMCs. The sequence links TRBV9 to TRBJ1-2; no D gene can be assigned with confidence. The TCR comes from a female donor in good health and CMV-seronegative. The CDR3 reads CASSTEQTIPYGYTF. The nucleotide sequence is given as TGTGCCAGCAGCACCGAACAGACCATCCCCTATGGCTACACCTTC.